The source of this T cell receptor beta chain is a study of response to subunit inactivated influenza vaccine. With 5 bases removed from V and 2 bases from J, the gap between germline ends came to 19 bases. CDR3 length equals 17 residues. CDR1 and CDR2 (germline): PRHDT, FYEKMQ (reference sequence). TCRdb re-called the RT-PCR reads through MiXCR, storing one row per CDR3 protein. The repertoire holds some 150,000 distinct CDR3 sequences, more than 10% seen once, with roughly 29% in the top ten. This clonotype was recorded a few times. Separately, the same data were catalogued under a study of T cells expressing NK-cell markers. That work states: The authors generated TCR beta cDNA through 5'RACE template switching with UMIs. Eight donors were sequenced, seven testing HCMV-seropositive and one testing seronegative. Sorting in several experiments was restricted by an anti-gamma-delta TCR antibody to alpha-beta TCR T cells. Dominant NKG2C+ clonotypes made up about 1.0-7.5% of CD8+ T cells in roughly 6 donors. Clarity on HCMV specificity was lacking for the expanded NKG2C+ T cell clones.

This specimen consisted of CD8+ T cells sorted from PBMCs, obtained 11 to 12 days after vaccination. This clonotype originated in a man in his forties or fifties who received an inactivated influenza vaccine. The J gene is TRBJ1-3, the V gene TRBV13; possible D gene TRBD1, 6 bases. The CDR3 bases are TGTGCCAGCAGCCCGATACAAAGGACAGAACCTGGAAACACCATATATTTT. This gives the protein CASSPIQRTEPGNTIYF.